This T cell receptor beta chain was observed in a study of OX40 agonist ivuxolimab in advanced cancers. About the research overall: Three individuals attained partial responses, comprising one hepatocellular carcinoma case and two cutaneous melanoma cases. Overall study findings and caveats: In the 0.1 to 3.0 mg/kg range, CD4+ and CD8+ blood T cells had expanded clonally by week 6.

This CDR3 has 14 residues. Germline V CDR1 and CDR2: KGHSH, LQKENI. V dropped 3 bases and J dropped 2 bases, with 7 bases sitting between them. TCRdb's copy holds only in-frame clones and misses some; the assay was immunoSEQ multiplex PCR. The table records about 53,000 clones, around 91% of them present only once. Note on this clone: Antigen: not known.

The chain combines TRBV18 with TRBJ1-4, with D hard to call. This specimen consisted of CD4+ or CD8+ T cells sorted from blood, obtained in a trial of the OX40 agonist ivuxolimab. This receptor was taken from an adult with an advanced solid tumor such as melanoma, head and neck, liver or kidney cancer. CDR3 nucleotide sequence: TGTGCCAGCTCACCCGGAGGTACTAATGAAAAACTGTTTTTT. Translation: CASSPGGTNEKLFF. Using reference TRBV18 and TRBJ1-4 for the parts outside the CDR3, the full variable domain is NAGVMQNPRHLVRRRGQEARLRCSPMKGHSHVYWYRQLPEEGLKFMVYLQKENIIDESGMPKERFSAEFPKEGPSILRIQQVVRGDSAAYFCASSPGGTNEKLFFGSGTQLSVL.